This paragraph reports one T cell receptor (beta chain). The sample originates from a study of blood T cell repertoires in COVID-19. On the study more broadly: Sources were T cells, B-cell-depleted T cells, or PBMCs; the material itself was cDNA or gDNA.

The germline V and J ends were trimmed by 2 bases and 3 bases, with 10 bases remaining between them. Germline CDR1 reads LGHDT; CDR2 reads YNNKEL (reference sequence). The CDR3 is made up of 14 amino acids. Recruitment covered about two dozen US areas and drew participants whose ages spanned about 18 to 95 years. The protocol was immunoSEQ multiplex PCR, while the TCRdb copy is restricted to in-frame clones and leaves out a portion. The sample yields fewer than 450,000 clones, about nine tenths seen once. This receptor was identified in a young man who had recovered from COVID-19. Sequencing was performed on PBMCs or T cells enriched from blood (not recorded which). This chain uses TRBV3-1 (or the pseudogene TRBV3-2) with TRBJ2-5; D perhaps matches TRBD2 (6 bases). CDR3 DNA sequence: TGTGCCAGCAGCCAAAGGAGGGGAAAAGAGACCCAGTACTTC. It yields the protein CASSQRRGKETQYF.